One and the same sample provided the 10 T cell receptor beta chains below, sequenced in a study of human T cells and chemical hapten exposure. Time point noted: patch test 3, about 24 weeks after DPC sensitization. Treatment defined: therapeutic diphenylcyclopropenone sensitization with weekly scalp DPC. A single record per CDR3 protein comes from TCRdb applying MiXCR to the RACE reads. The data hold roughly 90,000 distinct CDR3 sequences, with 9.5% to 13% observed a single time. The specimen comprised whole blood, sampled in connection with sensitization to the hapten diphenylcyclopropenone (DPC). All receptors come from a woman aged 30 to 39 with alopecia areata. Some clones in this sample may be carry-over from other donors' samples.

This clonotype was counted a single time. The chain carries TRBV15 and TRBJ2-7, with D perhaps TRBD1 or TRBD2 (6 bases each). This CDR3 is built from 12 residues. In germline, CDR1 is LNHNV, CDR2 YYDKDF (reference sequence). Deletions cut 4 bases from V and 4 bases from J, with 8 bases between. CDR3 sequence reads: CATSKGGYEQYV. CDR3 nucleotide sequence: TGTGCCACCAGCAAAGGGGGGTACGAGCAGTACGTC.

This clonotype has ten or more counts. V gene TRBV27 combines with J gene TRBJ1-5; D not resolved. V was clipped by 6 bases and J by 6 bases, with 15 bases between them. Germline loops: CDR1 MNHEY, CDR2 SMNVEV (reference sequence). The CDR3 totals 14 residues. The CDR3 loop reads CASSRIAVGQPQHF. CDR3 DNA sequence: TGTGCCAGCAGCCGAATCGCCGTCGGTCAGCCCCAGCATTTT.

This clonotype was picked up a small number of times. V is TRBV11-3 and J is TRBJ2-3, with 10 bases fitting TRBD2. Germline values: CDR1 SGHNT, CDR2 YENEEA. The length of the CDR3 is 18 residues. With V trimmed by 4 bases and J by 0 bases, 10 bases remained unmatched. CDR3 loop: CASSSGLQRGGSTDTQYF. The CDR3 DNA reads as TGTGCCAGCAGCTCAGGGCTCCAGCGGGGGGGCAGCACAGATACGCAGTATTTT.

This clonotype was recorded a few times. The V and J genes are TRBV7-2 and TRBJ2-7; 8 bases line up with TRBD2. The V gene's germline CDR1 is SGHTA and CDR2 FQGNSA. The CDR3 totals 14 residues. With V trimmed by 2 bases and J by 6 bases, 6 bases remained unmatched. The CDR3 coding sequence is TGTGCCAGCAGCTTACTTGCGGGGGGCAGCGAGCAGTACGTC. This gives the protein CASSLLAGGSEQYV.

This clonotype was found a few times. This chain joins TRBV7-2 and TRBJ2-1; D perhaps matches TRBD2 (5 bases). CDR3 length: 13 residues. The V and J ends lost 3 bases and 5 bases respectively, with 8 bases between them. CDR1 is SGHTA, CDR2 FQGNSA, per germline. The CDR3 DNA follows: TGTGCCAGCAGCTTCGACTACAACAATGAGCAGTTCTTC. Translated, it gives CASSFDYNNEQFF. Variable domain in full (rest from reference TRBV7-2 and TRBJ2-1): GAGVSQSPSNKVTEKGKDVELRCDPISGHTALYWYRQSLGQGLEFLIYFQGNSAPDKSGLPSDRFSAERTGGSVSTLTIQRTQQEDSAVYLCASSFDYNNEQFFGPGTRLTVL.

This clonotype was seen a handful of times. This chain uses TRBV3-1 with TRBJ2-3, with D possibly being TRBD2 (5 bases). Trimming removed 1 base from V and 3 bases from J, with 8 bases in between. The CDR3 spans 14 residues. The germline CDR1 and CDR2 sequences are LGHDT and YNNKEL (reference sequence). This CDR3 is CASSQGGRTDTQYF. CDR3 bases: TGTGCCAGCAGCCAAGGAGGGCGGACAGATACGCAGTATTTT.

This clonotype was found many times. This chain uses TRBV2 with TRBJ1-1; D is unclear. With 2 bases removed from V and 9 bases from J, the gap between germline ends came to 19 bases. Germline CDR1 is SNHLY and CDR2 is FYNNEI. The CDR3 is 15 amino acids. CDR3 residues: CASSERASFDRKAFF. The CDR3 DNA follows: TGTGCCAGCAGTGAACGAGCATCGTTCGACCGCAAAGCTTTCTTT.

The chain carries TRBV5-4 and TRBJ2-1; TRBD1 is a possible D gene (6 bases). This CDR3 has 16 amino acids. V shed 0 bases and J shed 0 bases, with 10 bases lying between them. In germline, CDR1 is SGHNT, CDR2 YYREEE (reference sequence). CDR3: CASSLGGQSSYNEQFF. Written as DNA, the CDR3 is TGTGCCAGCAGCTTGGGGGGGCAGAGCTCCTACAATGAGCAGTTCTTC.

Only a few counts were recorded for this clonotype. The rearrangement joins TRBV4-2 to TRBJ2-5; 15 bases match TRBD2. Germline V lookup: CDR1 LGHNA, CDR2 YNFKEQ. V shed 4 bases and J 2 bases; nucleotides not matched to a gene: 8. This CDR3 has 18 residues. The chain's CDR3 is CASSPRTSGGAEQETQYF. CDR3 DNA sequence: TGTGCCAGCAGCCCGCGGACTAGCGGGGGGGCGGAGCAAGAGACCCAGTACTTC.

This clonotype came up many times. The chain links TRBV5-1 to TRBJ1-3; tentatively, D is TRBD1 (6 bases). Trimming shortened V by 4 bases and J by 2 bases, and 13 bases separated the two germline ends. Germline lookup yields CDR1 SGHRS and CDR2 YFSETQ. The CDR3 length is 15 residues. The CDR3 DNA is TGCGCCAGCAGCGAGGGGGACCACACTGGAAACACCATATATTTT. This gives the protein CASSEGDHTGNTIYF.